The 18 T cell receptor beta chains listed next were all sequenced from one sample in a study of blood T cell repertoires in COVID-19. Here immunoSEQ multiplex PCR was the method, and the copy in TCRdb shows in-frame clones only, minus some. The sample contains around 270,000 clones, 80% to 90% of which appear only once. Sequencing used PBMCs or T cells enriched from blood (not recorded which). These receptor sequences come from a woman aged 30 to 39 who had recovered from COVID-19.

V gene TRBV28 combines with J gene TRBJ1-5; D not certain. Germline V CDR1 and CDR2: MDHEN, SYDVKM. The ends were cut back, 3 bases at V and 0 bases at J, with 9 bases in the middle. The CDR3 extends over 15 amino acids. The CDR3 reads CASSFWRDSNQPQHF. The CDR3 nucleotides read TGTGCCAGCAGTTTTTGGAGGGATAGCAATCAGCCCCAGCATTTT.

V and J are TRBV28 and TRBJ1-1; D uncertain. V shed 2 bases and J shed 0 bases, with 7 bases lying between them. Germline assignment: CDR1 MDHEN and CDR2 SYDVKM. The CDR3 runs to 14 residues. The CDR3 DNA sequence: TGTGCCAGCAGTTTACCGGGAATGAACACTGAAGCTTTCTTT. Its translation is CASSLPGMNTEAFF. Full variable domain (outside the CDR3, taken from reference TRBV28 and TRBJ1-1): DVKVTQSSRYLVKRTGEKVFLECVQDMDHENMFWYRQDPGLGLRLIYFSYDVKMKEKGDIPEGYSVSREKKERFSLILESASTNQTSMYLCASSLPGMNTEAFFGQGTRLTVV.

The gene calls are TRBV15 and TRBJ1-1, with a tentative D call TRBD1 (6 bases). CDR1 and CDR2 (germline): LNHNV, YYDKDF (reference sequence). The CDR3 consists of 15 residues. V gave up 5 bases and J gave up 5 bases, with 18 bases separating them. The CDR3 coding sequence is TGTGCCACCAGCGGCGGGGGGGGCTCAAGGACTGAAGCTTTCTTT. This encodes CATSGGGGSRTEAFF.

The V gene is TRBV28, the J gene TRBJ1-5; D gene ambiguous. The ends were cut back, 8 bases at V and 5 bases at J, with 13 bases in the middle. The CDR3 runs to 13 residues. Looked up from germline, CDR1 is MDHEN and CDR2 is SYDVKM. In DNA form, the CDR3 reads TGTGCCAGCTCCGGACCGCGGGATCAGCCCCAGCATTTT. This translates into CASSGPRDQPQHF.

The chain links TRBV5-1 to TRBJ2-3; D is perhaps TRBD2 (6 bases). The germline gives CDR1 SGHRS, CDR2 YFSETQ. Between the trimmed V and J ends, which lost 1 base and 3 bases, there was a span of 18 bases. CDR3 length: 17 residues. This CDR3 is CASSLLPTRGGTDTQYF. CDR3 nucleotides: TGCGCCAGCAGCTTGCTTCCGACCCGAGGAGGGACAGATACGCAGTATTTT.

In DNA, the CDR3 is TGTGCCAGCAGCCAGGACTTAAGCCAGCCCCAGCATTTT. Translated, it gives CASSQDLSQPQHF. This chain joins TRBV3-1 (or the pseudogene TRBV3-2) and TRBJ1-5; D not certain. This CDR3 region has 13 residues. CDR1 is LGHDT and CDR2 is YNNKEL in the germline V gene (reference sequence). Trimming removed 3 bases at V and 7 bases at J, with 10 bases between.

CDR3 amino acids: CATSGGQGKNTEAFF. CDR3 DNA: TGTGCCACCAGTGGAGGACAGGGCAAAAACACTGAAGCTTTCTTT. The V call is TRBV24-1, the J call TRBJ1-1; 8 nucleotides match TRBD1. Germline V gives CDR1 KGHDR, CDR2 SFDVKD. The CDR3 contains 15 residues. The V gene end was trimmed by 5 bases and the J gene end by 2 bases; junction bases not matched to a gene: 6.

This chain links TRBV5-4 with TRBJ2-2, with TRBD2 matching over 8 bases. Trimming at V came to 2 bases and at J to 2 bases, leaving 5 bases not matched to a gene. CDR1 is SGHNT, CDR2 YYREEE, per germline (reference sequence). This CDR3 contains 16 residues. The CDR3 DNA sequence: TGTGCCAGCAGCTTTCGCCGGGGGGGAAACACCGGGGAGCTGTTTTTT. It is translated as CASSFRRGGNTGELFF.

The genes are TRBV7-9 and TRBJ1-2, with a possible D match to TRBD1 (6 bases). The germline V and J ends were trimmed by 4 bases and 2 bases, with 20 bases remaining between them. The CDR3 contains 17 residues. Germline lookup yields CDR1 SEHNR and CDR2 FQNEAQ (reference sequence). CDR3 residues: CASSSSPGQRYNYGYTF. DNA for the CDR3: TGTGCCAGCAGCTCTTCTCCAGGACAGAGATACAACTATGGCTACACCTTC.

The chain uses TRBV15 and TRBJ1-4, with D uncertain. Germline-derived CDR1 and CDR2 are LNHNV and YYDKDF (reference sequence). The V and J ends lost 0 bases and 8 bases respectively, with 13 bases between them. The CDR3 length is 15 residues. The DNA for the CDR3 is TGTGCCACCAGCAGAGATCAACAGAATGGGGAAAAACTGTTTTTT. Its translation is CATSRDQQNGEKLFF.

This sequence joins TRBV14 and TRBJ2-1; TRBD2 matches at 9 bases. The CDR3 is 15 amino acids. J lost 1 base, V lost 6 bases, and 4 bases had no gene match. Germline CDR1 reads SGHDN; CDR2 reads FVKESK. The CDR3 region has the DNA TGTGCCAGCAGACGTACTAGCGGGTCCTACAATGAGCAGTTCTTC. Its protein is CASRRTSGSYNEQFF.

This chain joins TRBV11-2 and TRBJ1-6; D is undetermined. This CDR3 comprises 12 residues. Trimming pared 4 bases from V and 7 bases from J, leaving 5 bases between. Germline V gives CDR1 SGHAT, CDR2 FQNNGV. The CDR3 region is CASSWENSPLHF. CDR3 DNA: TGTGCCAGCAGCTGGGAGAATTCACCCCTCCACTTT.

V is TRBV9 and J is TRBJ1-2, with 7 bases matching TRBD1. The CDR3 is 13 residues long. V was clipped by 0 bases and J by 8 bases; unmatched bases: 4. The germline CDR1 and CDR2 sequences are SGDLS and YYNGEE. CDR3 loop: CASSVAGGGGYTF. The CDR3, as DNA: TGTGCCAGCAGCGTAGCAGGGGGTGGCGGCTACACCTTC.

The chain is built from TRBV27 and TRBJ1-5, with TRBD1 matching 7 bases. With 6 bases clipped from V and 0 bases from J, the junction kept 23 bases outside the gene matches. CDR1 is MNHEY, CDR2 SMNVEV, per germline (reference sequence). The CDR3 spans 21 residues. The CDR3, as DNA: TGTGCCAGCAGCCCGATGGGGGCCCGGACAGGAGCACTCTATAGCAATCAGCCCCAGCATTTT. Encoded protein: CASSPMGARTGALYSNQPQHF.

The chain employs TRBV3-1 (or the pseudogene TRBV3-2) and TRBJ2-1; D not certain. Trimming shortened V by 2 bases and J by 7 bases, and 15 bases separated the two germline ends. The CDR3 contains 15 residues. Germline V gene sequence: CDR1 LGHDT, CDR2 YNNKEL (reference sequence). The CDR3 nucleotides are TGTGCCAGCAGCCAAAGCGTTCCTAGGTGGAATGAGCAGTTCTTC. Translation: CASSQSVPRWNEQFF.

The chain employs TRBV28 and TRBJ2-7; 9 bases fit TRBD1. The CDR3 runs to 15 residues. The junction had 7 bases not matched to a gene; V was cut back by 5 bases and J by 2 bases. Germline V gene lookup returns CDR1 MDHEN and CDR2 SYDVKM. The CDR3 DNA follows: TGTGCCAGCAGTCTGGGACAGGGCAACCCCTACGAGCAGTACTTC. Translation: CASSLGQGNPYEQYF.

The rearrangement uses TRBV6-5 and TRBJ1-1; D call uncertain. The CDR3 is made up of 12 amino acids. The V gene's germline CDR1 is MNHEY and CDR2 SVGAGI. V was trimmed by 6 bases and J by 8 bases, leaving 13 bases between them. DNA of the CDR3: TGTGCCAGCAGCCGGGATGGCCGAGAAGCTTTCTTT. Translated, it gives CASSRDGREAFF.

This clone was detected only a few times. V is TRBV7-6 and J is TRBJ2-5; D perhaps matches TRBD2 (6 bases). This CDR3 region has 14 residues. Trimming took off 0 bases at V and 5 bases at J, with 10 bases between the two ends. CDR1 is SGHVS, CDR2 FNYEAQ, per germline. CDR3 sequence: CASSLAEGRETQYF. For the CDR3, the DNA is TGTGCCAGCAGCTTAGCGGAGGGACGGGAGACCCAGTACTTC. Full variable domain (rest looked up from reference TRBV7-6 and TRBJ2-5): GAGVSQSPRYKVTKRGQDVALRCDPISGHVSLYWYRQALGQGPEFLTYFNYEAQQDKSGLPNDRFSAERPEGSISTLTIQRTEQRDSAMYRCASSLAEGRETQYFGPGTRLLVL.